The T cell receptor (beta chain) under discussion was sequenced for a study of vaccination effects on CD4 cells after COVID-19. Turning to the study itself: Post-vaccine draws lagged the second dose by a median of 72 days. The study, taken as a whole, reports: Clones that were induced by infection or by vaccine showed marked contraction late after vaccination.

Note on this clone: Its target is unknown.

The germline CDR1 and CDR2 sequences are MNHEY and SVGAGI. This CDR3 spans 15 amino acids. Trimming removed 5 bases at V and 6 bases at J, with 17 bases between. Culture lasted about ten days before CD4+ T cell isolation. This person's SARS-CoV-2 infection, confirmed by PCR, occurred between March and December 2020. Vaccination of participants consisted of two doses of either the BNT162b2 or mRNA-1273 vaccine. Repertoires were generated with immunoSEQ multiplex PCR, while TCRdb's copy carries only in-frame clones and drops some. The table lists about 50,000 clones, under 85% of them singletons. This TCR came from a human donor who had a prior SARS-CoV-2 infection. The chain is built from TRBV6-5 and TRBJ1-5, with D perhaps TRBD1 (6 bases). The sequences come from CD4+ T cells from PBMCs cultured without peptide, collected after COVID-19 vaccination. In DNA, the CDR3 is TGTGCCAGCAGTCCGGGGGTGGGGGGCGGTCAGCCCCAGCATTTT. Translation: CASSPGVGGGQPQHF.